Shown below are 18 T cell receptor beta chains from a single sample sequenced in a study of Graves' ophthalmopathy and Graves' hyperthyroidism. RNA transcripts were the source from which TCR beta CDR3 regions were amplified. Following a first-round RT-PCR that used HTBI primers, a second-round multiplex PCR was carried out. From the multiplex PCR reads, TCRdb called clonotypes with MiXCR, one entry per CDR3 protein. The data show some 200,000 distinct CDR3 sequences, with around 30% seen just once and about 9.1% held by the top ten. Sequencing input: peripheral blood. The receptor source for this set is a man aged 50 to 60 with Graves' ophthalmopathy.

In its sample, this clonotype was seen many times. J is TRBJ1-2 and V is TRBV27; unclear D gene. Germline V gene lookup returns CDR1 MNHEY and CDR2 SMNVEV (reference sequence). Trimming removed 6 bases at V and 0 bases at J, with 8 bases between. This CDR3 spans 13 amino acids. CDR3 region: CASRRTTNYGYTF. CDR3 coding DNA: TGTGCCAGCAGACGTACCACTAACTATGGCTACACCTTC.

The CDR3 reads CASSYGTSPRTGELFF. DNA of the CDR3: TGTGCCAGCAGTTACGGTACCTCCCCGAGGACCGGGGAGCTGTTTTTT. The chain is built from TRBV6-5 and TRBJ2-2; the D is unclear. The V end was cut by 2 bases, the J end by 5 bases, with 15 bases between. The germline CDR1 and CDR2 sequences are MNHEY and SVGAGI. The CDR3 spans 16 residues.

The rearrangement joins TRBV28 to TRBJ2-7; weak D call: TRBD1 (5 bases). V lost 3 bases to trimming and J lost 2 bases, with 14 bases between them. The CDR3 contains 15 residues. In germline, CDR1 is MDHEN, CDR2 SYDVKM. DNA for the CDR3: TGTGCCAGCAGTTTTGGGGCAGACCAGGCCTACGAGCAGTACTTC. It codes for CASSFGADQAYEQYF.

The chain combines TRBV27 with TRBJ1-1; 9 bases are shared with TRBD1. This CDR3 is 12 amino acids long. Per the germline V gene, CDR1 is MNHEY and CDR2 is SMNVEV (reference sequence). J gave up 10 bases and V 4 bases, and 4 bases lay outside the gene matches. The DNA of the CDR3 is TGTGCCAGCAGTTCTAACAGGGGGCTAGCTTTCTTT. The encoded protein is CASSSNRGLAFF.

This clonotype was picked up many times. This may come from a read error, since a much larger clone is one base off. This sequence joins TRBV2 and TRBJ2-7; D not certain. Trimming left V 3 bases short and J 0 bases short, with 3 bases between. Germline loops: CDR1 SNHLY, CDR2 FYNNEI. This CDR3 region has 12 residues. In DNA form, the CDR3 reads TGTGCCAGCAGTGAGGCCTCCTACGAGCAGTACTTC. Translated: CASSEASYEQYF.

This clonotype came up many times. This chain joins TRBV20-1 and TRBJ2-2; 8 bases fit TRBD1. The CDR3 has 13 residues. The V gene end was trimmed by 4 bases and the J gene end by 7 bases; junction bases not matched to a gene: 5. Per germline, CDR1 DFQATT and CDR2 SNEGSKA (reference sequence). The CDR3 is CSATDRVGGELFF. CDR3 nucleotide sequence: TGCAGTGCTACGGACAGGGTTGGCGGGGAGCTGTTTTTT.

This clonotype was detected many times. The rearrangement links TRBV27 to TRBJ1-6; TRBD1 matches 9 bases. CDR1 and CDR2 from the germline V gene are MNHEY and SMNVEV (reference sequence). This CDR3 has 14 amino acids. Trimming cost V 7 bases and J 10 bases; bases outside gene matches: 8. In nucleotides, the CDR3 is TGTGCCAGCAAAGCAGGGACAGGGTTCTCACCCCTCCACTTT. Translating gives CASKAGTGFSPLHF.

Ten or more counts support this clonotype. Because the CDR3 is missing its conserved closing phenylalanine or tryptophan, this is likely a read error. The genes are TRBV24-1 and TRBJ2-7; D is uncertain. This CDR3 is built from 11 residues. Germline loops: CDR1 KGHDR, CDR2 SFDVKD. Trimming removed 5 bases from V and 7 bases from J, with 8 bases in between. CDR3 region: CATSASGEQYS. CDR3 in DNA: TGTGCCACCAGTGCCAGTGGAGAGCAGTACTCC.

This clonotype was counted many times. The chain recombines TRBV6-5 with TRBJ2-2; D tentatively fits TRBD1 or TRBD2 (8 bases each). Germline-derived CDR1 and CDR2 are MNHEY and SVGAGI. Trimming took off 8 bases at V and 5 bases at J, with 36 bases between the two ends. This CDR3 has 21 residues. In DNA form, the CDR3 reads TGTGCCAGCGAATCACGGCGGGGGGAAACAGGGGGAGGATTTAGTACCGGGGAGCTGTTTTTT. Amino acid sequence: CASESRRGETGGGFSTGELFF.

This clonotype was seen many times. V is TRBV12-3 or TRBV12-4 and J is TRBJ1-2; 10 nucleotides match TRBD1. The CDR3 length is 15 residues. V was pared by 5 bases and J by 4 bases, with 7 bases of the junction left unmatched. In DNA, the CDR3 is TGTGCCAGCAGTGCACCGGGACAGGGGAGCTATGGCTACACCTTC. Protein product: CASSAPGQGSYGYTF.

The table lists this clonotype with many counts. The chain couples TRBV11-2 to TRBJ2-7; D might be TRBD2 (6 bases). CDR1 is SGHAT and CDR2 is FQNNGV in the germline V gene. Trimming took 0 bases from V and 0 from J, leaving 12 bases between them. The CDR3 extends over 16 amino acids. The DNA of the CDR3 is TGTGCCAGCAGCTTAGATAGGGGACTGAACTCCTACGAGCAGTACTTC. As protein: CASSLDRGLNSYEQYF.

The sample holds many counts of this clonotype. The CDR3 DNA reads as TGTGCCAGCAGCCTTGGGGACATCTCCTACGAGCAGTACTTC. Translated, it gives CASSLGDISYEQYF. The V gene is TRBV28, the J gene TRBJ2-7; D is perhaps TRBD1 (6 bases). Trimming left V 6 bases short and J 0 bases short, with 12 bases between. Per germline, CDR1 MDHEN and CDR2 SYDVKM. The CDR3 is 14 amino acids.

The table lists this clonotype with a few counts. V gene TRBV11-1 combines with J gene TRBJ2-4; TRBD1 aligns across 9 bases. The CDR3 sequence is 15 residues long. The V gene's germline CDR1 is SGHAT and CDR2 FQDESV (reference sequence). Germline trimming cut 1 base from V and 3 bases from J; bases unmatched to any gene: 1. As DNA, the CDR3 is TGTGCCAGCAGCTTAGGACAGGGGGGCAAAAACATTCAGTACTTC. It is translated as CASSLGQGGKNIQYF.

V and J are TRBV7-8 and TRBJ1-5, with D uncertain. Trimming took 5 bases from V and 5 from J, leaving 13 bases between them. The CDR3 loop spans 14 amino acids. In germline, CDR1 is SGHVS, CDR2 FQNEAQ. The CDR3 nucleotides are TGTGCCAGCAGCCGGTCGGCTGTGGATCAGCCCCAGCATTTT. It codes for CASSRSAVDQPQHF.

The rearrangement links TRBV12-3 or TRBV12-4 to TRBJ1-6, with TRBD1 matching 9 bases. This CDR3 is 16 amino acids long. Trimming cost V 4 bases and J 4 bases; bases outside gene matches: 5. In DNA, the CDR3 is TGTGCCAGCAGTTCTCTGGGGACAGGGTATAATTCACCCCTCCACTTT. Encoded protein: CASSSLGTGYNSPLHF.

This chain uses TRBV30 with TRBJ1-2; possibly TRBD1 for D (5 bases). V was shortened by 0 bases and J by 8 bases, with 10 bases between the two germline ends. Germline assignment: CDR1 GTSNPN and CDR2 SVGIG (reference sequence). The CDR3 runs to 12 residues. The CDR3 sequence is CAWSVEGKGYTF. Written as DNA, the CDR3 is TGTGCCTGGAGTGTAGAGGGGAAAGGCTACACCTTC.

The V gene is TRBV12-3 or TRBV12-4, the J gene TRBJ2-2; D call uncertain. The CDR3 is 14 residues long. Trimming took 6 bases from V and 0 from J, leaving 8 bases between them. In DNA, the CDR3 is TGTGCCAGCAGGTTGGGATCGAACACCGGGGAGCTGTTTTTT. Its translation is CASRLGSNTGELFF.

The gene calls are TRBV12-3 or TRBV12-4 and TRBJ1-2; TRBD1 aligns across 9 bases. The CDR3 loop spans 15 amino acids. V lost 6 bases to trimming and J lost 5 bases; unmatched junction nucleotides: 10. CDR3 in DNA: TGTGCCAGCAGCCTTCAAGGGACAGGGTGGTATGGCTACACCTTC. Protein sequence: CASSLQGTGWYGYTF.